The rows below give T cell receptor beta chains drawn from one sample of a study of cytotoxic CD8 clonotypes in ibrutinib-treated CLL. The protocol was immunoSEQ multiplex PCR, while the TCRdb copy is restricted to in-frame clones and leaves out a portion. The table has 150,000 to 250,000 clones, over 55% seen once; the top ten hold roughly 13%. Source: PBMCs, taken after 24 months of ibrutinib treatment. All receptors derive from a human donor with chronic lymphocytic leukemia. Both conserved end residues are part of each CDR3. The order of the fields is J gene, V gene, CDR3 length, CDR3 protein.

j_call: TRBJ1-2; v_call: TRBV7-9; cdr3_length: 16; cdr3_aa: CASSFLAGGRNYGYTF
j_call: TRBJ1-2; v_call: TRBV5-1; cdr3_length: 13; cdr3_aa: CASSLGDLGRYTF
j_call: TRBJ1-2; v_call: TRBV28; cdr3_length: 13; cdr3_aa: CASRIQGDYGYTF
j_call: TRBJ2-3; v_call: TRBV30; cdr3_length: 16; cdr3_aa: CAWSIPLAGSTDTQYF
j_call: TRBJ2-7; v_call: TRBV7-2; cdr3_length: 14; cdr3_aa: CASSDRTGLGEQYF
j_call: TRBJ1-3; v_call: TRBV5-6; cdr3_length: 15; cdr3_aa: CASSQGGRSGNTIYF
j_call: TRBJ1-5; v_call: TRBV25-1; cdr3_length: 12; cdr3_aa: CASSEGFQPQHF
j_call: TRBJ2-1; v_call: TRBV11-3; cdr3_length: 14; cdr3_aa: CASSLGVARAEQFF
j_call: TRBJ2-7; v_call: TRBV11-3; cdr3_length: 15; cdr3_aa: CASSSRQGRVNEQYF
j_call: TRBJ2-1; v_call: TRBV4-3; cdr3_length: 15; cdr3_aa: CASSQDIGSHGRQFF
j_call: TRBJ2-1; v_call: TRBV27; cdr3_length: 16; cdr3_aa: CASSLVWTSSYNEQFF
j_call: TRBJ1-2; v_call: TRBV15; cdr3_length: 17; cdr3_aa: CATSRDRAGSSNYGYTF
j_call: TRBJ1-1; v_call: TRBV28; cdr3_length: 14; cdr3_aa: CATSSGGFNTEAFF
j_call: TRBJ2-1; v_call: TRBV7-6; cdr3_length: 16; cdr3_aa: CASSSGGTISYNEQFF
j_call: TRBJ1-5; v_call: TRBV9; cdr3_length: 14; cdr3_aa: CASSGEGRDQPQHF
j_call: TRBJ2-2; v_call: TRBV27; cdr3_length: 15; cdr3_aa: CASSLSRGGTGELFF
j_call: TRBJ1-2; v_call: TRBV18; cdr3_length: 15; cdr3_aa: CASSHWDRANYGYTF
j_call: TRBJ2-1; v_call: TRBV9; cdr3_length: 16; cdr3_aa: CASSVAAGGTYNEQFF
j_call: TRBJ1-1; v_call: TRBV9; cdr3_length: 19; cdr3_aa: CASSVVGAGGADFNTEAFF
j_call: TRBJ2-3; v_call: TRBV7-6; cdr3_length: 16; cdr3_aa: CASSLDPGAGTDTQYF
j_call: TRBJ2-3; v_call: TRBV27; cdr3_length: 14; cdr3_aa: CASTRRQGLDTQYF
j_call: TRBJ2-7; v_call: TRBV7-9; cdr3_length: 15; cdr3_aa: CASSLSSSGKYEQYF
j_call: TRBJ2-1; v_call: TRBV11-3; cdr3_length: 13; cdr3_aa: CASRRDSYNEQFF
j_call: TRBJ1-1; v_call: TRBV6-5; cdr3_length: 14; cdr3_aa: CASVKGARSTEAFF
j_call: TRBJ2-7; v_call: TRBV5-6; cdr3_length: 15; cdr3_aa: CASSLMRVRLNEQYF
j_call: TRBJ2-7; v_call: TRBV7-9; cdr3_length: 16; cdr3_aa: CASSRVTTSGMVEQYF
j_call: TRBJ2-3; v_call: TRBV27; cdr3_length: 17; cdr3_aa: CASSLTGASVSADTQYF
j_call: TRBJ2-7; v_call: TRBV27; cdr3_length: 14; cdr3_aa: CASSLAESSYEQYF
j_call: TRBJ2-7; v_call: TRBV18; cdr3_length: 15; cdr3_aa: CASSPRQGSSYEQYF
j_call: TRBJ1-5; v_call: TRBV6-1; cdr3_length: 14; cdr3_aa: CASSATHTGQPQHF
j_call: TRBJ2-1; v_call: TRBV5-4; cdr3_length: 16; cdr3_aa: CASSGLSGSSYNEQFF
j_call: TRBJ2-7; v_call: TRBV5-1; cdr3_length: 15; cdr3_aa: CASGRVTGVTYEQYF
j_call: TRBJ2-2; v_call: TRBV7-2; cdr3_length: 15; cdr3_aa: CASSLVAGETGELFF
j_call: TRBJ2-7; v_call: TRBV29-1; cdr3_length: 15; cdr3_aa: CSVAGQRDRTYEQYF
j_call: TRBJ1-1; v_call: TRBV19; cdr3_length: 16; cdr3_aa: CASSIGTGRWNTEAFF
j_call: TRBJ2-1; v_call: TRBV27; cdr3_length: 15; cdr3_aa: CASSISSGSYNEQFF
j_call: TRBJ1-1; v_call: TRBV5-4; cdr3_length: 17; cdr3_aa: CASSLAGQVGRNTEAFF